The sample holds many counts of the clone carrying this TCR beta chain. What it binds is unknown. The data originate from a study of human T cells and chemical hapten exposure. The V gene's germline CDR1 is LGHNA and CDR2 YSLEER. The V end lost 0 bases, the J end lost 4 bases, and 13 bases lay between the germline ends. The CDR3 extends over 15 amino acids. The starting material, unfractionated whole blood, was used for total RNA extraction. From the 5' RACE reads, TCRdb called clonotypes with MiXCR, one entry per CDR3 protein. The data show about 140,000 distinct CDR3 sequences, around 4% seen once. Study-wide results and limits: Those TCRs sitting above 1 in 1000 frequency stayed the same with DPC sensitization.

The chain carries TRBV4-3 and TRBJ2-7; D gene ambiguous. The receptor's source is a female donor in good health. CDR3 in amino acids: CASSQDSRTGYEQYF. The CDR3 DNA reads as TGCGCCAGCAGCCAAGATTCCAGGACCGGATACGAGCAGTACTTC.